These 15 T cell receptor beta chains were all obtained from the same sample, sequenced in a study of T cells after yellow fever vaccination. From the 5' RACE reads, TCRdb called clonotypes with MiXCR, one entry per CDR3 protein. The table has about 96,000 distinct CDR3 sequences, 7.5% to 10% seen once; the top ten hold about 15%. The material sequenced was CD8+ T cells not binding an NS4B(214-222) dextramer, sorted from PBMCs, taken more than 13 days after the first yellow fever vaccination. The receptors come from a man aged 18 to 35 who received the YFV17D yellow fever vaccine.

The table lists this clonotype with many counts. This rearrangement joins TRBV29-1 to TRBJ2-7, with unresolved D. The V gene lost 4 bases and the J gene lost 0 bases, with 16 bases spanning the gap. Germline V lookup: CDR1 SQVTM, CDR2 ANQGSEA. The length of the CDR3 is 15 residues. CDR3 sequence (DNA): TGCAGCGTTGTTGTGTCCATGGCAGCCTCCTACGAGCAGTACTTC. Translating gives CSVVVSMAASYEQYF.

This clonotype showed up many times. The CDR3 nucleotides read TGTGCCAGCAGCCAACTAGCGGGGGCCCCCCGTGCTAGCACAGATACGCAGTATTTT. Translation: CASSQLAGAPRASTDTQYF. V and J are TRBV13 and TRBJ2-3; TRBD2 agrees at 11 bases. J gave up 0 bases and V 5 bases, and 13 bases lay outside the gene matches. Germline loops: CDR1 PRHDT, CDR2 FYEKMQ (reference sequence). CDR3 length: 19 residues.

V usage is TRBV4-2 and J usage is TRBJ1-3, with no clear D. CDR1 and CDR2 (germline): LGHNA, YNFKEQ. Trimming shortened V by 4 bases and J by 2 bases, and 18 bases separated the two germline ends. The CDR3 length is 17 residues. CDR3 sequence (DNA): TGTGCCAGCAGCCCTAACTCGGCGGAAACCACTGGAAACACCATATATTTT. It yields the protein CASSPNSAETTGNTIYF.

This clonotype has ten or more counts. The rearrangement joins TRBV18 to TRBJ2-7, with 7 bases aligning to TRBD2. The CDR3 has 16 residues. Germline loops: CDR1 KGHSH, CDR2 LQKENI. The junction had 15 bases not matched to a gene; V was cut back by 5 bases and J by 5 bases. For the CDR3, the DNA is TGTGCCAGCTCATCAATACCGGAGCCTCGGGGGGACGAGCAGTACTTC. The encoded protein is CASSSIPEPRGDEQYF.

In its sample, this clonotype was seen many times. This rearrangement joins TRBV6-5 to TRBJ2-5; D may correspond to TRBD1 or TRBD2 (5 bases each). V was clipped by 7 bases and J by 2 bases, with 11 bases between them. CDR1 is MNHEY, CDR2 SVGAGI, per germline. The CDR3 has 13 amino acids. CDR3 DNA sequence: TGTGCCAGCACCCGAGGGGAGCAAGAGACCCAGTACTTC. This encodes CASTRGEQETQYF.

This clonotype was seen a handful of times. CDR3 amino acids: CASSFTGTVNTEAFF. The DNA of the CDR3 is TGTGCCAGCAGCTTCACCGGGACAGTGAACACTGAAGCTTTCTTT. This sequence joins TRBV7-6 and TRBJ1-1, with TRBD1 matching 7 bases. Germline loops: CDR1 SGHVS, CDR2 FNYEAQ. The CDR3 contains 15 residues. V dropped 3 bases and J dropped 0; count of bases not matched to a gene: 4.

This clonotype was seen a few times. V usage is TRBV29-1 and J usage is TRBJ2-5; 10 nucleotides agree with TRBD1. Trimming took 1 base from V and 2 from J; bases not matched to a gene: 19. The CDR3 runs to 20 residues. Germline CDR1 is SQVTM and CDR2 is ANQGSEA. DNA for the CDR3: TGCAGCGTTGAAGTAGGTTTCCGGGACAGGGGACCCGCTCCACAAGAGACCCAGTACTTC. It encodes CSVEVGFRDRGPAPQETQYF. The full variable domain, with the rest looked up from reference TRBV29-1 and TRBJ2-5, is SAVISQKPSRDICQRGTSLTIQCQVDSQVTMMFWYRQQPGQSLTLIATANQGSEATYESGFVIDKFPISRPNLTFSTLTVSNMSPEDSSIYLCSVEVGFRDRGPAPQETQYFGPGTRLLVL.

Many counts were recorded for this clonotype. CDR3 coding DNA: TGCAGCGTTGTATCGTATAGGGGGAACACTGAAGCTTTCTTT. Protein sequence: CSVVSYRGNTEAFF. The chain joins TRBV29-1 to TRBJ1-1; the D gene is possibly TRBD1 (5 bases). The ends were cut back, 4 bases at V and 1 base at J, with 13 bases in the middle. The CDR3 extends over 14 amino acids. Germline V gene sequence: CDR1 SQVTM, CDR2 ANQGSEA.

This clonotype has only a few counts. The chain links TRBV7-7 to TRBJ2-3; the match to TRBD1 covers 8 bases. The germline CDR1 and CDR2 sequences are SSHAT and FNYEAQ (reference sequence). With 5 bases clipped from V and 5 bases from J, the junction kept 12 bases outside the gene matches. The CDR3 is 16 residues long. As DNA, the CDR3 is TGTGCCAGCAGCCCCTCCCCTGGGACAGGAGTAGATACGCAGTATTTT. It codes for CASSPSPGTGVDTQYF.

This sequence joins TRBV7-9 and TRBJ2-5, with a weak D call TRBD2 (5 bases). V was cut by 10 bases and J by 4 bases, with 13 bases left in between. This CDR3 contains 12 residues. Germline assignment: CDR1 SEHNR and CDR2 FQNEAQ (reference sequence). The CDR3 DNA reads as TGTGCCACCCACCGGGGAACAGAGACCCAGTACTTC. Translating it yields CATHRGTETQYF.

This clonotype was counted ten times or more. The V call is TRBV6-1, the J call TRBJ2-3; no reliable D call. The length of the CDR3 is 15 residues. V was cut by 6 bases and J by 1 base, with 14 bases left in between. Germline CDR1 is MNHNS and CDR2 is SASEGT. The CDR3 nucleotides read TGTGCCAGCAGCCCCTTCTGGAGCCGCACAGATACGCAGTATTTT. Translating gives CASSPFWSRTDTQYF.

The sample holds many counts of this clonotype. The J gene is TRBJ2-5, the V gene TRBV4-3; D might be TRBD2 (6 bases). The CDR3 consists of 16 residues. Germline assignment: CDR1 LGHNA and CDR2 YSLEER. With 0 bases removed from V and 5 bases from J, the gap between germline ends came to 16 bases. CDR3 amino acids: CASSQEIGGAWETQYF. CDR3 DNA sequence: TGCGCCAGCAGCCAAGAGATTGGCGGGGCCTGGGAGACCCAGTACTTC.

The chain carries TRBV10-3 and TRBJ2-1; 12 bases fit TRBD2. The junction had 3 bases not matched to a gene; V was cut back by 5 bases and J by 4 bases. The CDR3 runs 15 residues. Germline V gives CDR1 ENHRY, CDR2 SYGVKD. The CDR3 region is CAISTGTSGYNEQFF. The CDR3 DNA sequence: TGTGCCATCAGTACCGGGACTAGCGGGTACAATGAGCAGTTCTTC.

There are a few counts of this clonotype. The chain carries TRBV11-2 and TRBJ2-7, with 7 bases lining up with TRBD1. Trimming cost V 1 base and J 4 bases; bases outside gene matches: 4. This CDR3 is 14 amino acids long. Germline assignment: CDR1 SGHAT and CDR2 FQNNGV. In DNA, the CDR3 is TGTGCCAGCAGCTTAGGCGCAGGGGGTTACGAGCAGTACTTC. Translated: CASSLGAGGYEQYF. The full variable domain, completed using reference TRBV11-2 and TRBJ2-7, is EAGVAQSPRYKIIEKRQSVAFWCNPISGHATLYWYQQILGQGPKLLIQFQNNGVVDDSQLPKDRFSAERLKGVDSTLKIQPAKLEDSAVYLCASSLGAGGYEQYFGPGTRLTVT.

This chain joins TRBV7-9 and TRBJ2-3, with 7 bases that match TRBD2. The germline CDR1 and CDR2 sequences are SEHNR and FQNEAQ (reference sequence). The V segment lost 3 bases and the J segment 2 bases; nucleotides outside the gene matches: 2. The CDR3 is 14 amino acids. The CDR3 sequence: CASSFGGTTDTQYF. DNA for the CDR3: TGTGCCAGCAGCTTCGGGGGGACCACAGATACGCAGTATTTT. Complete variable domain (other parts from reference TRBV7-9 and TRBJ2-3): DTGVSQNPRHKITKRGQNVTFRCDPISEHNRLYWYRQTLGQGPEFLTYFQNEAQLEKSRLLSDRFSAERPKGSFSTLEIQRTEQGDSAMYLCASSFGGTTDTQYFGPGTRLTVL.